This T cell receptor beta chain derives from a study of cytotoxic CD8 clonotypes in ibrutinib-treated CLL. Concerning this clone: Its antigen is currently unknown.

Produced via immunoSEQ multiplex PCR; TCRdb's table is partial and in-frame only. The table records about 49,000 clones, about half of them present only once. Study findings and constraints: While tracking circulating CD8+ T-cell counts, baseline clonality exceeded that of age-matched healthy donors. Among the clonotypes, public ones were uncommon and contracted or held stable on treatment.

The source of this sequence is a human donor with chronic lymphocytic leukemia. This specimen consisted of PBMCs, obtained after 12 months of ibrutinib treatment.

The CDR3 reads CASSQASTSGRAYEQFF. In DNA, the CDR3 is TGTGCCAGCAGCCAAGCCTCGACTAGCGGGAGGGCCTATGAGCAGTTCTTC. This chain uses TRBV4-2 with TRBJ2-1, with 14 bases matching TRBD2. This CDR3 is 17 amino acids long. Germline V lookup: CDR1 LGHNA, CDR2 YNFKEQ. The ends lost 1 base at V and 8 bases at J; junction bases unmatched: 7.